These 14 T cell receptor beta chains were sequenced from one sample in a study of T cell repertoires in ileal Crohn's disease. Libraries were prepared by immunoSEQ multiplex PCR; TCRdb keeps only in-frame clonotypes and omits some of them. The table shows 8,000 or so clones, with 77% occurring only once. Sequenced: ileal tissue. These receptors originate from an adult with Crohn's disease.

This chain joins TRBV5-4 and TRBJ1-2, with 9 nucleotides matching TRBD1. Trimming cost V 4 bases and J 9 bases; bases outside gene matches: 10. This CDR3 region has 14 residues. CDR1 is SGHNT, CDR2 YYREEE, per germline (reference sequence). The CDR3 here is CASSPRDRAWSYTF. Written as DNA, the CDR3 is TGTGCCAGCAGCCCGCGGGACAGGGCTTGGAGCTACACCTTC.

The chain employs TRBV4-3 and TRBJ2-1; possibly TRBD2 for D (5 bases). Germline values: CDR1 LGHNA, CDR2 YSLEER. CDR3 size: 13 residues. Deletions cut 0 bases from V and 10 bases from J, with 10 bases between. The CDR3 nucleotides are TGCGCCAGCAGCCAAGATGTCGGCGGGGAGCAGTTCTTC. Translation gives CASSQDVGGEQFF.

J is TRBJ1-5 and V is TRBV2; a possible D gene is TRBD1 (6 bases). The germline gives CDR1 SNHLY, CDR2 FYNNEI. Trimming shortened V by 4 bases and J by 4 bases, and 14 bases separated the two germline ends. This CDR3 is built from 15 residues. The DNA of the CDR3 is TGTGCCAGCAGTGGGGGTACAGGGCGGAATCAGCCCCAGCATTTT. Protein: CASSGGTGRNQPQHF.

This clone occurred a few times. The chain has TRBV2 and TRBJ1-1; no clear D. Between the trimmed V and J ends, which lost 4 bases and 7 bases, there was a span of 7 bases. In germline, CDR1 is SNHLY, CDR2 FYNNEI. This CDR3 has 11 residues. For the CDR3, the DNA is TGTGCCAGCAGTGGAGCTTATGAAGCTTTCTTT. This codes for CASSGAYEAFF.

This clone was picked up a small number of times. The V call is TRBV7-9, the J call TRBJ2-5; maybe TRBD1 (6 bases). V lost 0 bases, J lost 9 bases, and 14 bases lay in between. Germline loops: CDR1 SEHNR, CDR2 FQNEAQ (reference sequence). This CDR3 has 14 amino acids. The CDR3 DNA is TGTGCCAGCAGCTTAGCGGGGGCGCTTTTGGCCCAGTACTTC. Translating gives CASSLAGALLAQYF. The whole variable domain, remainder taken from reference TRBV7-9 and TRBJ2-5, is DTGVSQNPRHKITKRGQNVTFRCDPISEHNRLYWYRQTLGQGPEFLTYFQNEAQLEKSRLLSDRFSAERPKGSFSTLEIQRTEQGDSAMYLCASSLAGALLAQYFGPGTRLLVL.

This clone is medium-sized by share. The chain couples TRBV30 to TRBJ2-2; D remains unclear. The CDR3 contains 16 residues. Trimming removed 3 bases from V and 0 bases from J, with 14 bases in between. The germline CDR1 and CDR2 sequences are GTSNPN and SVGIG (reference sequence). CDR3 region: CAWRSTRISNTGELFF. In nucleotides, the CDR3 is TGTGCCTGGAGATCCACTCGTATTTCGAACACCGGGGAGCTGTTTTTT.

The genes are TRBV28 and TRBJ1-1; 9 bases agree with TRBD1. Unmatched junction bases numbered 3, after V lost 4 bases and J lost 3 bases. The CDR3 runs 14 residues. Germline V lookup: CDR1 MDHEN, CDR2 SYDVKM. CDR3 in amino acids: CASSSTGGYTEAFF. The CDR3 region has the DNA TGTGCCAGCAGTTCGACAGGGGGGTACACTGAAGCTTTCTTT.

CDR3 sequence reads: CASSPQGQVNTIYF. CDR3 coding DNA: TGTGCCAGCAGTCCCCAGGGACAGGTGAACACCATATATTTT. This chain links TRBV27 with TRBJ1-3, with 8 nucleotides matching TRBD1. This CDR3 spans 14 amino acids. Germline V gene sequence: CDR1 MNHEY, CDR2 SMNVEV (reference sequence). Trimming at V came to 5 bases and at J to 7 bases, leaving 7 bases not matched to a gene.

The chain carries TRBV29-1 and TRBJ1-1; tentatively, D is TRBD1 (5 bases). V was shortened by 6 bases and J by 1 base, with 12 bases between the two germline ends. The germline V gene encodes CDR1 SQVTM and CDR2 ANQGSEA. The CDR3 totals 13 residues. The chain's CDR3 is CSVDPGGNTEAFF. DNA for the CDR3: TGCAGCGTGGACCCGGGGGGGAACACTGAAGCTTTCTTT.

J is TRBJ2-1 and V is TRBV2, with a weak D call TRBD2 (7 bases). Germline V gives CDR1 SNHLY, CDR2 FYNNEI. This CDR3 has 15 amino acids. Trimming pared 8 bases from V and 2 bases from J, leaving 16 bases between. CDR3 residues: CASGRGANPYNEQFF. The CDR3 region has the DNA TGTGCCAGCGGCCGGGGGGCGAACCCCTACAATGAGCAGTTCTTC.

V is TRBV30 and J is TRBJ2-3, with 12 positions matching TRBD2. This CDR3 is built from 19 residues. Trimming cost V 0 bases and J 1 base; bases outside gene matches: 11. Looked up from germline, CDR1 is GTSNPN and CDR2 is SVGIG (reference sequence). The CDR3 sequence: CAWSVRLTSGGAGTDTQYF. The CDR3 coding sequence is TGTGCCTGGAGTGTACGGTTGACTAGCGGGGGAGCGGGCACAGATACGCAGTATTTT.

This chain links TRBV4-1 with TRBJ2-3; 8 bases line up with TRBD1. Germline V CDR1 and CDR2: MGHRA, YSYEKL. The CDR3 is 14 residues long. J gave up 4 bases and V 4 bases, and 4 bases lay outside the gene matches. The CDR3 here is CASSLKTGADTQYF. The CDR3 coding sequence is TGCGCCAGCAGCCTAAAGACAGGGGCAGATACGCAGTATTTT.

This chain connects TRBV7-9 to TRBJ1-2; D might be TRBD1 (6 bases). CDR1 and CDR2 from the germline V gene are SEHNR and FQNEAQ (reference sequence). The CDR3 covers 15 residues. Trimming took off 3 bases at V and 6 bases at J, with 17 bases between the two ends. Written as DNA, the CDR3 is TGTGCCAGCAGCTTGAGGGCAGGGGAAGTGGATGGCTACACCTTC. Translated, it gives CASSLRAGEVDGYTF. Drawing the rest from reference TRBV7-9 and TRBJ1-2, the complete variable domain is DTGVSQNPRHKITKRGQNVTFRCDPISEHNRLYWYRQTLGQGPEFLTYFQNEAQLEKSRLLSDRFSAERPKGSFSTLEIQRTEQGDSAMYLCASSLRAGEVDGYTFGSGTRLTVV.

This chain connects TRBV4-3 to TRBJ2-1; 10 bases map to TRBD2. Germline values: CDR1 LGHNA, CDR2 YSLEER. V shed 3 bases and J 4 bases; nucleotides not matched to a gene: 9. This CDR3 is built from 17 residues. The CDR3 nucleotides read TGCGCCAGCAGCCAGGTTGGGACTAGCGAGGGTTACAATGAGCAGTTCTTC. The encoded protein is CASSQVGTSEGYNEQFF.